This T cell receptor (beta chain) was captured in a study of T-cell reconstitution after alpha-beta-depleted transplantation in children. The CDR3 is 15 residues long. The germline V gene has CDR1 MNHEY and CDR2 SMNVEV (reference sequence). Trimming took off 5 bases at V and 3 bases at J, with 15 bases between the two ends. In this sample, this clonotype turned up many times. What it binds is unknown. The study, taken as a whole, reports: From surviving recipient T cells and thymic progenitors came the high day-60 TCRbeta diversity observed in some patients. There were reportedly several hundred expanded graft clones from which alpha-beta T cells came about two months after transplant.

The authors prepared the TCRbeta library with unique molecular identifiers. From the PCR reads, TCRdb called clonotypes with MiXCR, one entry per CDR3 protein. This table holds about 460,000 distinct CDR3 sequences, roughly 10% found once. Sequencing used PBMCs, obtained before TCRalphabeta/CD19-depleted stem cell transplant. V is TRBV27 and J is TRBJ2-3, with a possible D match to TRBD1 (6 bases). This clonotype was obtained from a child younger than 10 with inherited bone marrow failure, due to receive a stem cell transplant. The CDR3 nucleotides read TGTGCCAGCAGTGGTTACAGGGCTGGTACAGATACGCAGTATTTT. This translates into CASSGYRAGTDTQYF.